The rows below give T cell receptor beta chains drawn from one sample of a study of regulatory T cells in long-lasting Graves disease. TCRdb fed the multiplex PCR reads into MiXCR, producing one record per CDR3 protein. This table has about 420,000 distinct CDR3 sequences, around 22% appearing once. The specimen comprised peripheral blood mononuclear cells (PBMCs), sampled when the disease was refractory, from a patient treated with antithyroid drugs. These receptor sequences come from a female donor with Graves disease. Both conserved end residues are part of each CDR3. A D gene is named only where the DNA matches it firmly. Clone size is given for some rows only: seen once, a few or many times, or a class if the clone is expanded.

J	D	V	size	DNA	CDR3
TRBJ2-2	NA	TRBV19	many	TGTGCCAGTAGTATTAGCACCACCGGGGAGCTGTTTTTT	CASSISTTGELFF
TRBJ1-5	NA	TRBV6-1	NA	TGTGCCAGCAGCGCCTCGCTTTTTGGGGGTCCCCAGCATTTT	CASSASLFGGPQHF
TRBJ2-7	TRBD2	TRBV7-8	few	TGTGCCAGCAGCCCAACTAGCGACCCCTACGAGCAGTACTTC	CASSPTSDPYEQYF
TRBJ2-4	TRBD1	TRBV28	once	TGTGCCAGCAGTCGGGGACAGGGGGCGAACATTCAGTACTTC	CASSRGQGANIQYF
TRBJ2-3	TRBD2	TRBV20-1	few	TGCAGTGCGAATCCGGGACTAGCGGCCTCTAGCACAGATACGCAGTATTTT	CSANPGLAASSTDTQYF
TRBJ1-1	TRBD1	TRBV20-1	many	TGCAGTGTAAAACAGGGGATGAACACTGAAGCTTTCTTT	CSVKQGMNTEAFF
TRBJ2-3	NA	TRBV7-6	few	TGTGCCAGCAGCTTAGGGGTAGCAGGGCCTAGCACAGATACGCAGTATTTT	CASSLGVAGPSTDTQYF
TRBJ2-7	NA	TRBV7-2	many	TGTGCCAGCAGCTTAGAAGGACAGCCGACCTACGAGCAGTACTTC	CASSLEGQPTYEQYF
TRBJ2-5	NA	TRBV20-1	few	TGCAGTGCTCATCCCAGGACAGAACGCGAGACCCAGTACTTC	CSAHPRTERETQYF
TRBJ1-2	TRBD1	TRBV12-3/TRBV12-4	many	TGTGCCAGCAGCCACGGGACAGCCTTTCGTGGCTACACCTTC	CASSHGTAFRGYTF
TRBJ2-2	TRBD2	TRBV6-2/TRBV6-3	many	TGTGCCAGCCCTGGGGCGGGAGATACCGGGGAGCTGTTTTTT	CASPGAGDTGELFF
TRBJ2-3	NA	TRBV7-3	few	TGTGCCAGCAGCTTCAATTCGGGGGATACGCAGTATTTT	CASSFNSGDTQYF
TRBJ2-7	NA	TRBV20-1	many	TGCAGTGCTAATAGCGGCTACGAGCAGTACTTC	CSANSGYEQYF
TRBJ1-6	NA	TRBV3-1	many	TGTGCCAGCAGCCGATCGGGGGCCAGTAATTCACCCCTCCACTTT	CASSRSGASNSPLHF
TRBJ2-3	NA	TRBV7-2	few	TGTGCCAGCAGACTACAGGGAATTTTGATCACAGATACGCAGTATTTT	CASRLQGILITDTQYF
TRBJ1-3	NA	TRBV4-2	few	TGTGCCAGCAGCCGGGTGGTAAGCCTAGGATTTGGAAACACCATATATTTT	CASSRVVSLGFGNTIYF
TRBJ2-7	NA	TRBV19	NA	TGTGCCAGTAGTTCCCTTGGGGGCTGGGACTACGAGCAGTACTTC	CASSSLGGWDYEQYF
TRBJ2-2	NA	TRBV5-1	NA	TGCGCCAGCAGCTTTTTAGGCCCGAACACCGGGGAGCTGTTTTTT	CASSFLGPNTGELFF
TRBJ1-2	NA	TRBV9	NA	TGTGCCAGCAGCTCACCCCGGACCCTCTATGGCTACACCTTC	CASSSPRTLYGYTF
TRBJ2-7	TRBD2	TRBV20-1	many	TGCAGTGCTAGAGATCTAGCGGGAGGGCCCGGGGAGCAGTACTTC	CSARDLAGGPGEQYF
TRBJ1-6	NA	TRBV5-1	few	TGTGCCAGCAGCTCCGGGCCCCGAGATTCACCCCTCCACTTT	CASSSGPRDSPLHF
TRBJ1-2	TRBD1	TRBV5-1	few	TGCGCCAGCAGCTCAGGGGACAGGGGACGCCAAAATGGCTACACCTTC	CASSSGDRGRQNGYTF
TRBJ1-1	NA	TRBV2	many	TGTGCCAGCAGTGGGGCCAGAGACACCATGAACACTGAAGCTTTCTTT	CASSGARDTMNTEAFF
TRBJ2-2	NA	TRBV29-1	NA	TGCAGCGTGAACCGGGCAAACACCGGGGAGCTGTTTTTT	CSVNRANTGELFF
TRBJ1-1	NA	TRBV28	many	TGTGCCAGCAGAGAGACAGGAACGAACACTGAAGCTTTCTTT	CASRETGTNTEAFF
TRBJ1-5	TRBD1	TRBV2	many	TGTGCCAGCAGAGACAGGGGCCTCCAGCCCCAGCATTTT	CASRDRGLQPQHF
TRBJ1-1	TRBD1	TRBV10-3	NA	TGTGCCATCACCTCGGACAGGGATGGGACTGAAGCTTTCTTT	CAITSDRDGTEAFF
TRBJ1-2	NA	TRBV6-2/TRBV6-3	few	TGTGCCAGCAGTTACGGGGGTGGTGGGTATGGCTACACCTTC	CASSYGGGGYGYTF
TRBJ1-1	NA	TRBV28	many	TGTGCCAGCAGTTTGACCCGGCCTGAAGCTTTCTTT	CASSLTRPEAFF
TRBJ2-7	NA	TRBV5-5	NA	TGTGCCAGCAGCTTCCCGGGCAGAACCTACGAGCAGTACTTC	CASSFPGRTYEQYF
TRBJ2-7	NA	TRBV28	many	TGTGCCAGCAGTTTGTTGACTTACGAGCAGTACTTC	CASSLLTYEQYF
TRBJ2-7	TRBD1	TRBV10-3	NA	TGTGCCATCAGTGAGCGGTCGCAGGGGGTGTACGAGCAGTACTTC	CAISERSQGVYEQYF
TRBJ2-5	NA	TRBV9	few	TGTGCCAGCAGCCACGCGGGAAAAGAGACCCAGTACTTC	CASSHAGKETQYF
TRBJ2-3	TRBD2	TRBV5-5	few	TGTGCCAGCAGCTTGGAACTAGCGGGAGGGTGGGCAGATACGCAGTATTTT	CASSLELAGGWADTQYF
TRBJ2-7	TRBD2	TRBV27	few	TGTGCCAGCAGTTTATCGTCTAGCGGGAGGAGCGAGCAGTACTTC	CASSLSSSGRSEQYF
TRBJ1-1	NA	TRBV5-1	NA	TGCGCCAGCAGGAAGGGGGTGAACACTGAAGCTTTCTTT	CASRKGVNTEAFF
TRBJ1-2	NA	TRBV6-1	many	TGTGCCAGCAGTCAAAATTTCTATGGCTACACCTTC	CASSQNFYGYTF
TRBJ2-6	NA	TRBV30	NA	TGTGCCTGGAGATACCCTGGGGCCAACGTCCTGACTTTC	CAWRYPGANVLTF
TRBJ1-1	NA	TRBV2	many	TGTGCCAGCAGTGAAGACGGGCTAGACACTGAAGCTTTCTTT	CASSEDGLDTEAFF
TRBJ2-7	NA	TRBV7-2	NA	TGTGCCAGCAGCCAAGAGCGGGACGAGCAGTACTTC	CASSQERDEQYF
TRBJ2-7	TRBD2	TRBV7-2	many	TGTGCCAGCAGCAGGACTAGCGGATCTTACGAGCAGTACTTC	CASSRTSGSYEQYF
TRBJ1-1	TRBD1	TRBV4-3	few	TGCGCCAGCACCTCCGACCGGGACAGGGTTAACACTGAAGCTTTCTTT	CASTSDRDRVNTEAFF
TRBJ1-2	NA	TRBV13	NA	TGTGCCAGCAGCTTAACGGAATCGCGTGGCTACACCTTC	CASSLTESRGYTF
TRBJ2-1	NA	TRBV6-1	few	TGTGCCAGTGTCGTCCGCGAATACAATGAGCAGTTCTTC	CASVVREYNEQFF
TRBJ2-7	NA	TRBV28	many	TGTGCCAGCAGTTTCCGACAGTCCTCTCCAGGCTACGAGCAGTACTTC	CASSFRQSSPGYEQYF
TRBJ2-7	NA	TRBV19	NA	TGTGCCAGTAGTATCGGGGCCGAGCAGTACTTC	CASSIGAEQYF
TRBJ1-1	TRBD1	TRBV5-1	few	TGCGCCAGCAGCGGCGGGACAGGGGGCGTAGGCACTGAAGCTTTCTTT	CASSGGTGGVGTEAFF
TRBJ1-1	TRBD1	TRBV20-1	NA	TGCAGTGCGGAAGGACAGGGGGGGGGGAACACTGAAGCTTTCTTT	CSAEGQGGGNTEAFF